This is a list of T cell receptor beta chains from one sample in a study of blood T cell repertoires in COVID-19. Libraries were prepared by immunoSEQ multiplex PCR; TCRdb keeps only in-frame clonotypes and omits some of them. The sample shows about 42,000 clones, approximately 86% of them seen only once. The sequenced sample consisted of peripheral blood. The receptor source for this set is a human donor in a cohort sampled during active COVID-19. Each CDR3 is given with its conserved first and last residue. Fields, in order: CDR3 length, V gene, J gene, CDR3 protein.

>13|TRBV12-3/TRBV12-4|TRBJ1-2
CASSVTRGYGYTF
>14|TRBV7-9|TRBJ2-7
CASSLIGISYEQYF
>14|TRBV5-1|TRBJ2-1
CASSPCAGGNEQFF
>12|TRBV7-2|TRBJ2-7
CASSLPGGSLTF
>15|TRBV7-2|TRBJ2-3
CASSLTSGGADTQYF
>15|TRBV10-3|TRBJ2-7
CAISESLAGGLEQYF
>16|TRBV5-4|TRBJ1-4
CASSLGTGKYNEKLFF
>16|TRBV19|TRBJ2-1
CASSKLSSGGASEQFF
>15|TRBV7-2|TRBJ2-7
CASSSTGLPYYEQYF
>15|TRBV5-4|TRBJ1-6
CASSLDVRDNSPLHF
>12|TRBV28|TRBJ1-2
CASSYQGGVWVF
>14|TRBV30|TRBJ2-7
CAWSRMGGGYEQYF
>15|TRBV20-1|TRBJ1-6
CSASAAGTDNSPLHF
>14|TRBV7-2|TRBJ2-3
CASRIAGHTDTQYF
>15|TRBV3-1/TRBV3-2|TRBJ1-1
CASSQRGHLNTEAFF
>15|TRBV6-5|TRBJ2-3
CASSLRPASGDTQYF
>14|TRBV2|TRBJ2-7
CASSDWGQSYEQYF
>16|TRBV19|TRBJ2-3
CASSPRLAGGQYTQYF
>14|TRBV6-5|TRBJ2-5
CASRGGGAGETQYF
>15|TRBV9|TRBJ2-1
CASSVGGSTGNEQFF
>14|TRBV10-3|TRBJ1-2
CAISSQQGAHGYTF
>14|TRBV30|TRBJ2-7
CAWSRTGTAYEQYF
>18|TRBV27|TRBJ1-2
CASSSVRRSVGQGHGYTF
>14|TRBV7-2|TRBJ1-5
CASSPAGGGQPQHF
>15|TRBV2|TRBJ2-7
CASSTGRGHGDEQYF
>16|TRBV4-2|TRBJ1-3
CASSHGQGASGNTIYF
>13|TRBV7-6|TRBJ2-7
CASSRDGGDEQYF
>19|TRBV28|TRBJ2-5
CASSLYAGTGGMFQETQYF
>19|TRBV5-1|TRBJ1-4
CASSPEGPARATTNEKLFF
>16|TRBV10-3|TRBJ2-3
CAISAVSQHGTDTQYF
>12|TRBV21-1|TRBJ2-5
CATRPRLETQYF
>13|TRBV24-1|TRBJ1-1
CATSRKGDTEAFF
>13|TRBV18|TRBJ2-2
CASSQGAGGELFF
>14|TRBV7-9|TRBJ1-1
CASSLGGENTEAFF
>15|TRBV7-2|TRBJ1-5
CASSAVGGNSQPQHF
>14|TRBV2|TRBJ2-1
CASSASGGNNEQFF
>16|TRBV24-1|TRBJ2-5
CATSAPGLAGQETQYF
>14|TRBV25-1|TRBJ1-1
CASSERGGNTEAFF
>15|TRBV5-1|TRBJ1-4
CASSLGGTRDEKLFF
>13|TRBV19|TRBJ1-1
CASSPGMNTEAFF
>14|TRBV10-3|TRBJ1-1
CAISYDQGNTEAFF
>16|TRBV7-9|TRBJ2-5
CASSLGDRGLQETQYF
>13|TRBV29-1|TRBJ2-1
CSVGLLQGREQFF
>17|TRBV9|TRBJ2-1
CASSGLVSSGVANEQFF
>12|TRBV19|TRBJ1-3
CASGASGNTIYF
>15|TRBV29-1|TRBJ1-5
CSVRAGTGDDQPQHF
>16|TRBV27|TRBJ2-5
CASSLLSGGKGETQYF
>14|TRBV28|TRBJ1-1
CASSLSAGQGRAFF
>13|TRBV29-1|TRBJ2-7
CSVDLGRSYEQYF
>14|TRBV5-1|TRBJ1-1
CASSGRTGGTEAFF
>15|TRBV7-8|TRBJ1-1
CASSKQGAAYTEAFF
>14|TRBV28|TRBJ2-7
CASWDRGQGYEQYF
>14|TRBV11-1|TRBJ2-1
CASSVSGGAGEQFF
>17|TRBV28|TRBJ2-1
CASSLTVWRGRRNEQFF
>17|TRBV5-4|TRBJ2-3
CASSSGPGEGDTDTQYF
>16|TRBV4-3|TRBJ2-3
CASSQDTGGPSDTQYF
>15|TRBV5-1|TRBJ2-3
CASSTVRAAADTQYF
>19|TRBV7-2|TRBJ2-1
CASSPGLAGEKKGYNEQFF
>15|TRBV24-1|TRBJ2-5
CATSELAGGQETQYF
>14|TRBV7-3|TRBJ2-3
CASSLRGITDTQYF